The 19 T cell receptor beta chains below come from one sample, sequenced in a study of T cell responses to AZD1222 COVID-19 vaccine. Assay used: immunoSEQ multiplex PCR; TCRdb lists only in-frame clones, some missing. The data show more than 95,000 clones, roughly 87% seen once. The sequencing here drew on peripheral blood, taken on day 0 of AZD1222 vaccination. Source of these receptors: an adult in good health.

The chain couples TRBV28 to TRBJ1-2; TRBD1 agrees at 7 bases. The ends lost 5 bases at V and 7 bases at J; junction bases unmatched: 16. This CDR3 comprises 16 residues. Germline lookup yields CDR1 MDHEN and CDR2 SYDVKM. The CDR3 spells CASSPDPDRVRRGYTF. The CDR3, as DNA: TGTGCCAGCAGTCCAGACCCCGACAGGGTCCGACGTGGCTACACCTTC.

The genes are TRBV18 and TRBJ1-4; D is possibly TRBD1 (5 bases). The germline CDR1 and CDR2 sequences are KGHSH and LQKENI. V was shortened by 3 bases and J by 2 bases, with 16 bases between the two germline ends. The CDR3 length is 17 residues. This CDR3 is CASSPGQGRGTNEKLFF. For the CDR3, the DNA is TGTGCCAGCTCACCGGGGCAGGGTCGAGGGACTAATGAAAAACTGTTTTTT.

The sample holds a few counts of this clone. The chain couples TRBV9 to TRBJ1-3; D unresolved. Germline values: CDR1 SGDLS, CDR2 YYNGEE. The CDR3 is 14 residues long. V gave up 4 bases and J gave up 4 bases, with 12 bases separating them. CDR3 residues: CASSPDGRGNTIYF. The CDR3, as DNA: TGTGCCAGCAGCCCAGACGGGAGAGGAAACACCATATATTTT.

The chain combines TRBV4-1 with TRBJ2-3; 7 bases are shared with TRBD2. Germline CDR1 reads MGHRA; CDR2 reads YSYEKL. The V gene end was trimmed by 4 bases and the J gene end by 2 bases; junction bases not matched to a gene: 6. This CDR3 contains 15 residues. CDR3 in DNA: TGCGCCAGCAGCCCCTTTCGGGAGGACACAGATACGCAGTATTTT. Its protein product is CASSPFREDTDTQYF.

V usage is TRBV7-2 and J usage is TRBJ2-7; TRBD2 agrees at 8 bases. V lost 2 bases, J lost 7 bases, and 13 bases stayed unmatched. CDR1 is SGHTA and CDR2 is FQGNSA in the germline V gene. This CDR3 spans 16 amino acids. Written as DNA, the CDR3 is TGTGCCAGCAGCTTATTTATGGCGGGGGGAAGTAGGGAGCAGTACTTC. The encoded protein is CASSLFMAGGSREQYF.

The chain joins TRBV19 to TRBJ1-5, with D maybe TRBD1 (5 bases). The germline V gene encodes CDR1 LNHDA and CDR2 SQIVND (reference sequence). This CDR3 region has 13 residues. Trimming took 7 bases from V and 6 from J, leaving 13 bases between them. CDR3 bases: TGTGCCAGTACTGAGCAGGGTCGTCAGCCCCAGCATTTT. Encoded protein: CASTEQGRQPQHF. Full variable domain (missing parts from reference TRBV19 and TRBJ1-5): DGGITQSPKYLFRKEGQNVTLSCEQNLNHDAMYWYRQDPGQGLRLIYYSQIVNDFQKGDIAEGYSVSREKKESFPLTVTSAQKNPTAFYLCASTEQGRQPQHFGDGTRLSIL.

The rearrangement joins TRBV11-2 to TRBJ1-3, with D maybe TRBD1 (5 bases). The CDR3 runs 13 residues. Looked up from germline, CDR1 is SGHAT and CDR2 is FQNNGV. Deletions cut 6 bases from V and 4 bases from J, with 10 bases between. CDR3 loop: CASSRQYGNTIYF. CDR3 bases: TGTGCCAGCAGTCGACAGTACGGAAACACCATATATTTT.

This clone was seen a single time. The rearrangement links TRBV5-1 to TRBJ2-7; the D gene is possibly TRBD1 (6 bases). The CDR3 runs to 15 residues. The germline V gene encodes CDR1 SGHRS and CDR2 YFSETQ. Trimming took off 5 bases at V and 5 bases at J, with 20 bases between the two ends. The CDR3 DNA sequence: TGCGCCAGCAGTATTTCGTCAGGGGCGCAAAACGAGCAGTACTTC. Translation gives CASSISSGAQNEQYF.

The V call is TRBV30, the J call TRBJ2-3, with D perhaps matching TRBD1 (5 bases). CDR1 GTSNPN and CDR2 SVGIG come from the germline V gene (reference sequence). V was shortened by 2 bases and J by 3 bases, with 18 bases between the two germline ends. The CDR3 extends over 16 amino acids. This CDR3 is CAWSTIRTPTTDTQYF. The CDR3 nucleotides read TGTGCCTGGAGTACTATCAGGACACCAACTACAGATACGCAGTATTTT.

This chain joins TRBV28 and TRBJ1-5, with D possibly TRBD1 on 5 matching bases. This CDR3 is built from 17 residues. The V gene lost 5 bases and the J gene lost 3 bases, with 20 bases spanning the gap. Per germline, CDR1 MDHEN and CDR2 SYDVKM. This CDR3 is CASSVSGTGLYNQPQHF. The CDR3 DNA is TGTGCCAGCAGTGTATCGGGAACGGGACTGTACAATCAGCCCCAGCATTTT. Complete variable domain (other parts from reference TRBV28 and TRBJ1-5): DVKVTQSSRYLVKRTGEKVFLECVQDMDHENMFWYRQDPGLGLRLIYFSYDVKMKEKGDIPEGYSVSREKKERFSLILESASTNQTSMYLCASSVSGTGLYNQPQHFGDGTRLSIL.

The chain uses TRBV15 and TRBJ1-5; a possible D gene is TRBD1 (5 bases). The CDR3 extends over 15 amino acids. V lost 2 bases and J lost 4, with 12 bases in between. Per the germline V gene, CDR1 is LNHNV and CDR2 is YYDKDF (reference sequence). The CDR3 DNA sequence: TGTGCCACCAGCAGACATCGGGGGGAGAATCAGCCCCAGCATTTT. Translation gives CATSRHRGENQPQHF.

The chain combines TRBV5-1 with TRBJ2-1, with 11 bases identical to TRBD2. Germline CDR1 and CDR2: SGHRS and YFSETQ. This CDR3 region has 17 residues. J lost 6 bases, V lost 0 bases, and 8 bases had no gene match. CDR3 sequence reads: CASSLEGGTSGLNEQFF. The CDR3 DNA reads as TGCGCCAGCAGCTTGGAAGGCGGGACTAGCGGACTCAATGAGCAGTTCTTC. The variable domain in full, completed from reference TRBV5-1 and TRBJ2-1, reads KAGVTQTPRYLIKTRGQQVTLSCSPISGHRSVSWYQQTPGQGLQFLFEYFSETQRNKGNFPGRFSGRQFSNSRSEMNVSTLELGDSALYLCASSLEGGTSGLNEQFFGPGTRLTVL.

The V gene is TRBV6-4, the J gene TRBJ1-6, with D hard to call. V lost 6 bases to trimming and J lost 7 bases, with 10 bases between them. The CDR3 extends over 13 amino acids. The germline gives CDR1 MRHNA, CDR2 SNTAGT. CDR3 DNA: TGTGCCAGCAGCTCCGAGGAGAATTCACCCCTCCACTTT. Protein sequence: CASSSEENSPLHF.

The CDR3 nucleotides are TGTGCCAGCAGTTTATACGGAGAAAACCAAGAGACCCAGTACTTC. Translating gives CASSLYGENQETQYF. The chain joins TRBV28 to TRBJ2-5; D not resolved. There are 15 residues in the CDR3. V was clipped by 1 base and J by 0 bases, with 9 bases between them. Germline lookup yields CDR1 MDHEN and CDR2 SYDVKM.

The rearrangement uses TRBV6-1 and TRBJ2-2; D gene ambiguous. Between the trimmed V and J ends, which lost 3 bases and 0 bases, there was a span of 8 bases. The CDR3 is made up of 15 amino acids. Germline values: CDR1 MNHNS, CDR2 SASEGT. This CDR3 is CASSEVRANTGELFF. Here the CDR3 DNA reads TGTGCCAGCAGTGAGGTACGGGCGAACACCGGGGAGCTGTTTTTT.

V gene TRBV5-8 combines with J gene TRBJ1-2; D gene ambiguous. Germline CDR1 is SGHTS and CDR2 is YDEGEE. V was cut by 2 bases and J by 10 bases, with 21 bases left in between. The CDR3 covers 15 residues. CDR3 DNA sequence: TGTGCCAGCAGCTTTTTAAATGCGGGCCCCCGAGACTACACCTTC. It yields the protein CASSFLNAGPRDYTF.

This chain uses TRBV3-1 (or the pseudogene TRBV3-2) with TRBJ1-2, with D possibly being TRBD1 (5 bases). CDR3 length equals 18 residues. In germline, CDR1 is LGHDT, CDR2 YNNKEL (reference sequence). Trimming took off 5 bases at V and 5 bases at J, with 27 bases between the two ends. CDR3 amino acids: CASSLTTGAHARAYGYTF. The DNA of the CDR3 is TGTGCCAGCAGCTTAACTACAGGTGCCCATGCGCGTGCGTATGGCTACACCTTC.

This chain joins TRBV24-1 and TRBJ2-3; tentative D call: TRBD1 (6 bases). CDR3 length: 14 amino acids. Germline CDR1 KGHDR, CDR2 SFDVKD. Deletions cut 7 bases from V and 4 bases from J, with 14 bases between. Here the CDR3 reads CATSLNREPDTQYF. The CDR3 nucleotides read TGTGCCACCAGCCTCAACAGGGAACCAGATACGCAGTATTTT.

This rearrangement joins TRBV29-1 to TRBJ2-2; D ambiguous. The germline V gene encodes CDR1 SQVTM and CDR2 ANQGSEA. V was pared by 3 bases and J by 2 bases, with 10 bases between. This CDR3 contains 14 residues. The CDR3 region is CSVDTGVNTGELFF. CDR3 sequence (DNA): TGCAGCGTTGACACGGGCGTCAACACCGGGGAGCTGTTTTTT.